This is a list of T cell receptor beta chains from one sample in a study of Ad26.COV2.S vaccination and SARS-CoV-2 variants. Method: immunoSEQ multiplex PCR; TCRdb's copy keeps in-frame clones and lacks some. Of about 350,000 clones in the sample, more than 85% are singletons; the top ten hold around 4.5%. The sequenced sample was peripheral blood, obtained in a trial of Ad26.COV2.S vaccine versus placebo. The receptors were sampled from a person between 18 and 59 years old who received the Ad26.COV2.S COVID-19 vaccine or a placebo. Each CDR3 is given with its conserved first and last residue. A D gene is named only where the DNA matches it firmly. Size values are once, few and many counts, or a class for expanded clones, and some rows have none.

NA	TRBV6-6	TRBJ2-7	TRBD1	TGTGCCAGCAGTACTGGGGACAGTTTTTGGGACGAGCAGTACTTC	CASSTGDSFWDEQYF
NA	TRBV7-9	TRBJ1-3	NA	TGTGCCAGCAGCTCGGGGGGTGGAAACACCATATATTTT	CASSSGGGNTIYF
NA	TRBV2	TRBJ2-7	TRBD1	TGTGCCAGCAGTGTAAGCCTGCTCCAACAGGGGTCGGCCTACGAGCAGTACTTC	CASSVSLLQQGSAYEQYF
NA	TRBV6-2/TRBV6-3	TRBJ2-2	TRBD1	TGTGCCAGCAGTCGTGACAGGGGGCGTTTGAACACCGGGGAGCTGTTTTTT	CASSRDRGRLNTGELFF
NA	TRBV27	TRBJ1-2	TRBD1	TGTGCCACCAAACAGGGGCCCGGCTATGGCTACACCTTC	CATKQGPGYGYTF
NA	TRBV3-1/TRBV3-2	TRBJ2-2	TRBD1	TGTGCCAGCAGCCCAGAGGACAGGGACACCGGGGAGCTGTTTTTT	CASSPEDRDTGELFF
once	TRBV11-2	TRBJ2-2	TRBD2	TGTGCCAGCAGCCCCGGGACTAGCGGGAGTGGCGGGGAGCTGTTTTTT	CASSPGTSGSGGELFF
NA	TRBV24-1	TRBJ2-2	NA	TGTGCCACCAGTGCTCATGGGCAGCCCACCGGGGAGCTGTTTTTT	CATSAHGQPTGELFF
few	TRBV11-2	TRBJ2-7	TRBD1	TGTGCCAGCAGCTTAGGGACAGGGGGCCTTCGCTCCTACGAGCAGTACTTC	CASSLGTGGLRSYEQYF
NA	TRBV6-1	TRBJ2-5	NA	TGTGCCAGCAGTGAAGGGACCTACGGAGAGACCCAGTACTTC	CASSEGTYGETQYF
NA	TRBV27	TRBJ1-3	NA	TGTGCCAGCAGTTCAGGGGCTGGAAACACCATATATTTT	CASSSGAGNTIYF
NA	TRBV4-3	TRBJ2-7	NA	TGCGCCAGCAGCCAAGTTGTTAGGGGGAAAAGGAACGAGCAGTACTTC	CASSQVVRGKRNEQYF
medium-sized	TRBV4-2	TRBJ2-7	NA	TGTGCCAGCAGCCAAGAGGTGGCGGGCTCCTACGAGCAGTACTTC	CASSQEVAGSYEQYF
once	TRBV11-1	TRBJ2-3	NA	TGTGCCAGCAGCCCCAATCGGGATCCAGATACGCAGTATTTT	CASSPNRDPDTQYF
NA	TRBV10-1	TRBJ2-2	NA	TGCGCCAGCAGTGAGAGGGAGGCCGGGGAGCTGTTTTTT	CASSEREAGELFF
NA	TRBV3-1/TRBV3-2	TRBJ2-7	NA	TGTGCCAGCAGCCAAGTCCCAGGGGCCGAGCAGTACTTC	CASSQVPGAEQYF
NA	TRBV4-1	TRBJ2-4	TRBD1	TGCGCCAGCAGCCCTGGGACAGAGAAAAACATTCAGTACTTC	CASSPGTEKNIQYF
NA	TRBV5-1	TRBJ2-7	TRBD1	TGCGCCAGCAGCTTGTGGGGACAGAACTACGAGCAGTACTTC	CASSLWGQNYEQYF
NA	TRBV5-6	TRBJ1-2	TRBD1	TGTGCCAGCAGCCCTGGGACAGACAACTATGGCTACACCTTC	CASSPGTDNYGYTF
NA	TRBV18	TRBJ1-2	NA	TGTGCCAGCTCAACGGACTGGGGCCTCGGCTATGGCTACACCTTC	CASSTDWGLGYGYTF
NA	TRBV28	TRBJ1-2	TRBD1	TGTGCCAGCAGTTTACCGAGCAGGGGGGTTTATGGCTACACCTTC	CASSLPSRGVYGYTF
NA	TRBV6-6	TRBJ2-7	TRBD2	TGTGCCAGCAGTCAGACTAGCGGGAGGGTAGTATTGGGAGAGCAGTACTTC	CASSQTSGRVVLGEQYF